This TCR beta chain was sequenced during a study of blood T cell repertoires in COVID-19. Whole-study context: Acute and convalescent COVID-19 samples came from the United States, Italy and Spain.

There are 19 residues in the CDR3. The germline V gene encodes CDR1 LGHDT and CDR2 YNNKEL (reference sequence). J gave up 1 base and V 4 bases, and 14 bases lay outside the gene matches. Original handling: Quantification of nucleated cells was approximated via reference gene primer amplification. Produced via immunoSEQ multiplex PCR; TCRdb's table is partial and in-frame only. D and trimming come from the DNA, and the V and J calls and clone size come from that table. Found here are roughly 250,000 clones, 70% to 85% of them singletons; the top ten hold 1.5% to 2%. Sequenced material: peripheral blood. The chain joins TRBV3-1 (or the pseudogene TRBV3-2) to TRBJ2-3; 10 bases fit TRBD2. The sequence was obtained from a woman older than 75 with acute or convalescent COVID-19. CDR3 in amino acids: CASSPSWLAGDTGTDTQYF. In DNA form, the CDR3 reads TGTGCCAGCAGCCCTTCGTGGCTAGCGGGGGATACGGGCACAGATACGCAGTATTTT.